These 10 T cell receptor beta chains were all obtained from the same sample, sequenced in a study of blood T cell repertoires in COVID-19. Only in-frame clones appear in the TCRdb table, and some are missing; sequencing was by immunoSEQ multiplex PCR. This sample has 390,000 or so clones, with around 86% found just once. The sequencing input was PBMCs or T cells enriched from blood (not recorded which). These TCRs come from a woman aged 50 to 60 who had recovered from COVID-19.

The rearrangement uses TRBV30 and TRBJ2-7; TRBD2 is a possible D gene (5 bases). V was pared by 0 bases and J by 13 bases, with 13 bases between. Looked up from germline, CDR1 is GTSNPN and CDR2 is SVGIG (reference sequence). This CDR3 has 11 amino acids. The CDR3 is CAWSVPGIHYF. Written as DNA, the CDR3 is TGTGCCTGGAGTGTCCCCGGGATCCACTACTTC.

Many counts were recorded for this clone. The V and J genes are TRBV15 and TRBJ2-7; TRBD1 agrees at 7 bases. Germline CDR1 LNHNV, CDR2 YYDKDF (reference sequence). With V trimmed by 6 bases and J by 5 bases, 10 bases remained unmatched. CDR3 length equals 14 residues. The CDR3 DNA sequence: TGTGCCACCAGAGATTCAGGGGGTGTCAACGAGCAGTACTTC. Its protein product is CATRDSGGVNEQYF.

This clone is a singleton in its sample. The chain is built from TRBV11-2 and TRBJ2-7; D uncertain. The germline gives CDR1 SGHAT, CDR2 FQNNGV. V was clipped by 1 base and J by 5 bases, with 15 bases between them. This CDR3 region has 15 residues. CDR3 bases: TGTGCCAGCAGCTTAGTTGTACTCTCGGTTCACGAGCAGTACTTC. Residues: CASSLVVLSVHEQYF.

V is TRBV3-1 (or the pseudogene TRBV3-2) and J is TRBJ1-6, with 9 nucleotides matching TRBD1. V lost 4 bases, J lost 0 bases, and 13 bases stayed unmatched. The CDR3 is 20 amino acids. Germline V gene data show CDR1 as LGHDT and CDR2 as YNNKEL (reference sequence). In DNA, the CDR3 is TGTGCCAGCAGCCCCGGACAGGGGTCCCCTACCAGCTCCTATAATTCACCCCTCCACTTT. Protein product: CASSPGQGSPTSSYNSPLHF.

In nucleotides, the CDR3 is TGTGCCAGCTCACCTCTCGGGACAGGGGTCGATGAGCAGTTCTTC. This sequence encodes CASSPLGTGVDEQFF. The chain carries TRBV18 and TRBJ2-1, with 10 bases fitting TRBD1. Germline CDR1 KGHSH, CDR2 LQKENI. With V trimmed by 3 bases and J by 8 bases, 7 bases remained unmatched. This CDR3 is built from 15 residues.

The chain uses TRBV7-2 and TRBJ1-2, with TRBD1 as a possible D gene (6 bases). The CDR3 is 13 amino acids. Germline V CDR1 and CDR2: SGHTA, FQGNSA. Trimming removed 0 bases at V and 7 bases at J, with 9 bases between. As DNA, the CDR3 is TGTGCCAGCAGCTTAGCGGGGGCGACTGGCTACACCTTC. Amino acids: CASSLAGATGYTF.

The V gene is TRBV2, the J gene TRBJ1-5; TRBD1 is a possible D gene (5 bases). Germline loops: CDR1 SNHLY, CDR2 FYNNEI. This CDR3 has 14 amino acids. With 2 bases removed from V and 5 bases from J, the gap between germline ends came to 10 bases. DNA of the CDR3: TGTGCCAGCAGTGAAAGGACACCAGATCAGCCCCAGCATTTT. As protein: CASSERTPDQPQHF.

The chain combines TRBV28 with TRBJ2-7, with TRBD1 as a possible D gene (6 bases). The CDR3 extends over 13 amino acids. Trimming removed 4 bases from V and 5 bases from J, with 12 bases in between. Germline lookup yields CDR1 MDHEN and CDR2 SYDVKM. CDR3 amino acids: CASSSYTGHEQYF. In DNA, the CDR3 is TGTGCCAGCAGTTCGTATACAGGGCACGAGCAGTACTTC.

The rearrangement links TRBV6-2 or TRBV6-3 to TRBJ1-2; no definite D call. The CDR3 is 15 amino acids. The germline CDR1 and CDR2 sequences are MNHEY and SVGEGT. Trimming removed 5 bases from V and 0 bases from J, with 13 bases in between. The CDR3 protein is CASSLPWQANYGYTF. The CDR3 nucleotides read TGTGCCAGCAGTCTGCCGTGGCAAGCTAACTATGGCTACACCTTC.

This CDR3 reads CAWSAPGGGTEAFF. The DNA for the CDR3 is TGTGCCTGGAGTGCCCCCGGGGGGGGGACTGAAGCTTTCTTT. This chain uses TRBV30 with TRBJ1-1; TRBD1 is a possible D gene (5 bases). In germline, CDR1 is GTSNPN, CDR2 SVGIG (reference sequence). V was pared by 1 base and J by 5 bases, with 14 bases between. This CDR3 has 14 residues.